A single sample gave rise to the 28 T cell receptor beta chains below, sequenced in a study of blood T cell repertoires in COVID-19. Libraries were prepared by immunoSEQ multiplex PCR; TCRdb keeps only in-frame clonotypes and omits some of them. The top ten clones hold 3.5% to 4.5% of a sample with approximately 290,000 clones, 70% to 90% of them seen once. The material sequenced was PBMCs or T cells enriched from blood (not recorded which). These receptors originate from a woman in her twenties or thirties who had recovered from COVID-19.

This chain uses TRBV14 with TRBJ2-7; no clear D. In germline, CDR1 is SGHDN, CDR2 FVKESK. The CDR3 spans 15 residues. The ends were cut back, 1 base at V and 2 bases at J, with 12 bases in the middle. The CDR3 loop reads CASSQGYAITYEQYF. Here the CDR3 DNA reads TGTGCCAGCAGCCAAGGATACGCGATCACCTACGAGCAGTACTTC.

The chain joins TRBV19 to TRBJ2-1; 8 positions agree with TRBD2. The CDR3 totals 15 residues. With 9 bases clipped from V and 6 bases from J, the junction kept 13 bases outside the gene matches. CDR1 is LNHDA, CDR2 SQIVND, per germline (reference sequence). CDR3 loop: CASAFLAGESNEQFF. The CDR3 coding sequence is TGTGCCAGCGCCTTCCTAGCGGGTGAAAGCAATGAGCAGTTCTTC.

The chain is built from TRBV5-1 and TRBJ1-1, with D hard to call. The CDR3 sequence is 14 residues long. V was shortened by 2 bases and J by 1 base, with 9 bases between the two germline ends. Germline lookup yields CDR1 SGHRS and CDR2 YFSETQ. CDR3: CASSFSGQNTEAFF. For the CDR3, the DNA is TGCGCCAGCAGCTTCAGTGGGCAGAACACTGAAGCTTTCTTT.

This clone was observed once. This rearrangement joins TRBV20-1 to TRBJ2-1; 7 positions match TRBD1. Germline loops: CDR1 DFQATT, CDR2 SNEGSKA (reference sequence). With 3 bases clipped from V and 1 base from J, the junction kept 9 bases outside the gene matches. The CDR3 totals 16 residues. DNA for the CDR3: TGCAGTGCTAGTAGTAGGGACAGCTTATCCTACAATGAGCAGTTCTTC. Translated, it gives CSASSRDSLSYNEQFF.

The chain joins TRBV7-2 to TRBJ1-2; 10 nucleotides line up with TRBD1. CDR1 SGHTA and CDR2 FQGNSA come from the germline V gene. V shed 4 bases and J 6 bases; nucleotides not matched to a gene: 8. The CDR3 consists of 15 residues. CDR3 in DNA: TGTGCCAGCAGCTCCGGGACAGGGGCGATTCATGGCTACACCTTC. The encoded protein is CASSSGTGAIHGYTF. Based on the CDR3 plus reference TRBV7-2 and TRBJ1-2, the full variable domain is GAGVSQSPSNKVTEKGKDVELRCDPISGHTALYWYRQSLGQGLEFLIYFQGNSAPDKSGLPSDRFSAERTGGSVSTLTIQRTQQEDSAVYLCASSSGTGAIHGYTFGSGTRLTVV.

V is TRBV27 and J is TRBJ1-2, with 7 bases identical to TRBD1. The V gene's germline CDR1 is MNHEY and CDR2 SMNVEV (reference sequence). The V and J ends lost 6 bases and 1 base, in that order; junction bases with no gene match: 8. The CDR3 consists of 15 residues. CDR3 sequence (DNA): TGTGCCAGCAGCCTGAAGCGACAGGGTAACTATGGCTACACCTTC. Translation: CASSLKRQGNYGYTF.

The chain uses TRBV6-4 and TRBJ1-1; perhaps TRBD1 as D (6 bases). CDR3 length: 13 amino acids. V dropped 6 bases and J dropped 5 bases, with 13 bases sitting between them. Germline CDR1 reads MRHNA; CDR2 reads SNTAGT. The CDR3 bases are TGTGCCAGCAGAGGACAGCAGTTAACTGAAGCTTTCTTT. Residues: CASRGQQLTEAFF.

This chain connects TRBV5-4 to TRBJ1-1, with 7 nucleotides matching TRBD1. This CDR3 is 15 amino acids long. Germline CDR1 and CDR2: SGHNT and YYREEE (reference sequence). The V segment lost 4 bases and the J segment 5 bases; nucleotides outside the gene matches: 11. As DNA, the CDR3 is TGTGCCAGCAGCCCCATTGGGCAGGGGGATACTGAAGCTTTCTTT. This translates into CASSPIGQGDTEAFF.

CDR3 loop: CASSLNRGPLHF. The CDR3 DNA sequence: TGTGCCAGCAGTTTAAATCGGGGACCCCTCCACTTT. This chain uses TRBV12-3 or TRBV12-4 with TRBJ1-6; D remains unclear. This CDR3 region has 12 residues. V dropped 2 bases and J dropped 12 bases, with 8 bases sitting between them.

This clone was seen a few times. The gene calls are TRBV19 and TRBJ2-4; 9 bases line up with TRBD2. The CDR3 length is 13 residues. Germline trimming cut 9 bases from V and 11 bases from J; bases unmatched to any gene: 11. Germline V gene data show CDR1 as LNHDA and CDR2 as SQIVND (reference sequence). CDR3 sequence: CASAGLARQVQYF. The CDR3 region has the DNA TGTGCCAGCGCGGGACTAGCCCGTCAGGTTCAGTACTTC.

The chain joins TRBV6-5 to TRBJ2-1, with TRBD1 matching 8 bases. V lost 5 bases and J lost 4; bases outside the gene matches: 7. The germline CDR1 and CDR2 sequences are MNHEY and SVGAGI. The CDR3 runs to 15 residues. The CDR3, as DNA: TGTGCCAGCAGTCGGGGACAGGTGGAATACAATGAGCAGTTCTTC. Translating it yields CASSRGQVEYNEQFF.

The V gene is TRBV28, the J gene TRBJ2-3, with TRBD2 matching over 10 bases. The CDR3 contains 14 residues. Germline assignment: CDR1 MDHEN and CDR2 SYDVKM. J was trimmed by 6 bases and V by 8 bases; bases with no gene match: 8. The CDR3, as DNA: TGTGCCAGCCGGACTAGCGGACAGAGGGATACGCAGTATTTT. The encoded protein is CASRTSGQRDTQYF.

The count of this clone is one. The chain joins TRBV21-1 to TRBJ1-4; the D call of TRBD1 is as the table states it, not checked on the DNA. TRBV21-1 is a recognized pseudogene. This CDR3 contains 18 residues. CDR3 coding DNA: TGTGCCAGCAGCAAAGACGGGACAGGCCCGGCAACTAATGAAAAACTGTTTTTT. It specifies CASSKDGTGPATNEKLFF.

V is TRBV24-1 and J is TRBJ1-1, with 7 bases aligning to TRBD1. The CDR3 runs 16 residues. Germline V gene sequence: CDR1 KGHDR, CDR2 SFDVKD. J lost 7 bases, V lost 0 bases, and 10 bases had no gene match. DNA for the CDR3: TGTGCCACCAGTGATTTGCCCCGGGACAGAGCTAATGAAGCTTTCTTT. Its protein is CATSDLPRDRANEAFF.

As regards this clone: The junction differs from germline at one of its ends, possibly a read error. This specimen includes other DNA sequences encoding the same CDR3. The V gene is TRBV7-8, the J gene TRBJ1-4; TRBD1 agrees at 8 bases. There are 14 residues in the CDR3. Germline assignment: CDR1 SGHVS and CDR2 FQNEAQ. Here the CDR3 reads CASSEGQGYEKLFF. The CDR3, as DNA: TGTGCCAGCAGCGAAGGACAGGGCTATGAAAAACTATTTTTT.

This clone was picked up a small number of times. The rearrangement joins TRBV5-1 to TRBJ2-3; TRBD2 matches at 9 bases. The J segment lost 0 bases and the V segment lost 1 base, leaving 18 bases of the junction unmatched. Germline V gene sequence: CDR1 SGHRS, CDR2 YFSETQ. The CDR3 length is 21 residues. DNA for the CDR3: TGCGCCAGCAGCTTGAAGACGGGCCTAGCGGGGAGGTACACTAGCACAGATACGCAGTATTTT. Its translation is CASSLKTGLAGRYTSTDTQYF.

The CDR3 DNA follows: TGTGCCAGTAGTACCCACTGGAGCGGGGCAGAGGGGAATAGCATTCAGTACTTC. Translating gives CASSTHWSGAEGNSIQYF. The chain joins TRBV19 to TRBJ2-4, with 7 bases that match TRBD2. V trimming: 4 bases; J trimming: 9 bases; junction bases outside the gene matches: 21. The germline V gene has CDR1 LNHDA and CDR2 SQIVND (reference sequence). This CDR3 has 18 residues.

V gene TRBV7-3 combines with J gene TRBJ1-1, with D possibly being TRBD1 (5 bases). The germline V gene has CDR1 SGHTA and CDR2 FQGTGA. V shed 0 bases and J shed 2 bases, with 10 bases lying between them. The CDR3 sequence is 15 residues long. CDR3 residues: CASSLTTAANTEAFF. The CDR3 DNA reads TGTGCCAGCAGCTTAACGACAGCCGCCAACACTGAAGCTTTCTTT.

The chain combines TRBV6-4 with TRBJ2-3; TRBD2 matches at 8 bases. In germline, CDR1 is MRHNA, CDR2 SNTAGT. J gave up 4 bases and V 3 bases, and 0 bases lay outside the gene matches. The CDR3 has 13 amino acids. The CDR3 bases are TGTGCCAGCAGTGAGCGGGAGGCAGATACGCAGTATTTT. Its translation is CASSEREADTQYF.

This clone appeared once. This CDR3 is CASSLDALAGVEGTDTQYF. The CDR3 DNA reads TGTGCCAGCAGCTTAGACGCCCTAGCGGGAGTGGAGGGCACAGATACGCAGTATTTT. The rearrangement uses TRBV7-2 and TRBJ2-3; 10 bases are shared with TRBD2. The CDR3 spans 19 residues. After removal of 1 base from V and 1 base from J, the junction contained 11 bases not matched to a gene. Germline CDR1 is SGHTA and CDR2 is FQGNSA.

The chain carries TRBV23-1 and TRBJ1-2; D not certain. TRBV23-1 is treated as an ORF (open reading frame) with a function not yet certain. The CDR3 extends over 17 amino acids. Trimming removed 0 bases at V and 0 bases at J, with 14 bases between. The CDR3 DNA is TGCGCCAGCAGTCAATCGAGGGAAGGGAGGCCTAACTATGGCTACACCTTC. Protein: CASSQSREGRPNYGYTF.

The V and J genes are TRBV2 and TRBJ2-5; D perhaps matches TRBD2 (5 bases). V gave up 4 bases and J gave up 5 bases, with 8 bases separating them. The length of the CDR3 is 12 residues. CDR1 SNHLY and CDR2 FYNNEI come from the germline V gene. CDR3 in amino acids: CASSGGAETQYF. The CDR3, as DNA: TGTGCCAGCAGTGGGGGAGCCGAGACCCAGTACTTC.

The rearrangement joins TRBV7-9 to TRBJ2-5, with 8 bases fitting TRBD1. Germline-derived CDR1 and CDR2 are SEHNR and FQNEAQ (reference sequence). J gave up 5 bases and V 5 bases, and 7 bases lay outside the gene matches. CDR3 length equals 14 residues. As DNA, the CDR3 is TGTGCCAGCAGCCTAACAGGGGGTCGGGAGACCCAGTACTTC. Its protein product is CASSLTGGRETQYF.

The chain couples TRBV5-1 to TRBJ2-3; 8 nucleotides match TRBD1. Germline CDR1 and CDR2: SGHRS and YFSETQ. V gave up 0 bases and J gave up 2 bases; unmatched junction bases: 2. The CDR3 runs to 15 residues. The chain's CDR3 is CASSLAGQATDTQYF. CDR3 in DNA: TGCGCCAGCAGCTTGGCGGGACAGGCCACAGATACGCAGTATTTT.

The chain recombines TRBV18 with TRBJ1-1; D gene uncertain. The length of the CDR3 is 13 residues. V was clipped by 2 bases and J by 7 bases, with 11 bases between them. In germline, CDR1 is KGHSH, CDR2 LQKENI. This CDR3 reads CASSPGLRGEAFF. CDR3 DNA sequence: TGTGCCAGCTCACCAGGCCTCCGGGGTGAAGCTTTCTTT.

The chain uses TRBV28 and TRBJ1-6, with 7 bases identical to TRBD1. V lost 6 bases to trimming and J lost 7 bases; unmatched junction nucleotides: 15. Germline CDR1 and CDR2: MDHEN and SYDVKM. The CDR3 length is 17 residues. The CDR3 DNA is TGTGCCAGCAGACCCCCTCTCTTTAAGGGGGCCAATTCACCCCTCCACTTT. This gives the protein CASRPPLFKGANSPLHF. Combining the CDR3 with reference TRBV28 and TRBJ1-6 gives the whole variable domain DVKVTQSSRYLVKRTGEKVFLECVQDMDHENMFWYRQDPGLGLRLIYFSYDVKMKEKGDIPEGYSVSREKKERFSLILESASTNQTSMYLCASRPPLFKGANSPLHFGNGTRLTVT.

This CDR3 is CASHPGRQLNYGYTF. CDR3 coding DNA: TGTGCCAGCCACCCCGGGAGACAACTAAACTATGGCTACACCTTC. V usage is TRBV6-5 and J usage is TRBJ1-2; D is unresolved. This CDR3 region has 15 residues. Germline-derived CDR1 and CDR2 are MNHEY and SVGAGI. Trimming cost V 8 bases and J 2 bases, with 18 bases left between them.

This clone was observed a handful of times. This sequence joins TRBV5-1 and TRBJ2-2, with D hard to call. V was shortened by 0 bases and J by 3 bases, with 9 bases between the two germline ends. The CDR3 has 15 amino acids. Germline V gives CDR1 SGHRS, CDR2 YFSETQ. The CDR3 sequence is CASSLGEADTGELFF. As DNA, the CDR3 is TGCGCCAGCAGCTTGGGTGAGGCGGACACCGGGGAGCTGTTTTTT.